The 17 T cell receptor beta chains reported below all come from one sample, sequenced in a study of metastatic and nonmetastatic thyroid tumors. TCRdb re-analyzed the PCR reads through MiXCR. The table has more than 5,500 clones, more than 15% seen once. Patients were all untreated before their thyroid surgery. Sequenced: adjacent normal tissue. Receptor source: a male donor with papillary thyroid cancer or a benign thyroid nodule (not recorded which). Some clones in this sample may be carry-over from other donors' samples.

This clone is deemed large. The chain is built from TRBV27 and TRBJ1-2, with D tentatively TRBD1 (6 bases). Germline V gene data show CDR1 as MNHEY and CDR2 as SMNVEV (reference sequence). Trimming stripped 3 bases from V and 8 bases from J, with 13 bases between. CDR3 length: 13 amino acids. This CDR3 reads CASSLGHYGGYTF. The CDR3 DNA reads TGTGCCAGCAGTTTGGGACACTATGGCGGCTACACCTTC.

This clone ranks as medium-sized. The chain has TRBV2 and TRBJ1-1; D remains unclear. Trimming pared 8 bases from V and 3 bases from J, leaving 16 bases between. The CDR3 covers 14 residues. CDR1 and CDR2 (germline): SNHLY, FYNNEI. The CDR3 loop reads CASLSTYLHTEAFF. The CDR3 DNA reads TGTGCCAGCCTCTCGACCTACCTGCACACTGAAGCTTTCTTT.

The CDR3 reads CASSLMRAGNEKLFF. CDR3 in DNA: TGCGCCAGCAGCTTGATGCGGGCGGGGAATGAAAAACTGTTTTTT. This chain links TRBV5-1 with TRBJ1-4; D gene unclear. This CDR3 contains 15 residues. CDR1 and CDR2 from the germline V gene are SGHRS and YFSETQ. V lost 1 base, J lost 5 bases, and 12 bases lay in between.

This clone was counted only a few times. An end of the junction does not agree with germline; a read error may underlie this. V gene TRBV6-2 or TRBV6-3 combines with J gene TRBJ1-6; TRBD1 matches 8 bases. The CDR3 totals 14 residues. From germline, CDR1 is MNHEY and CDR2 SVGEGT. CDR3 nucleotides: TGTGCCAGCAGTCCGGACAGGGTGTATTCACCCCTCTACTTT. Translation gives CASSPDRVYSPLYF.

This chain links TRBV6-5 with TRBJ2-1; 10 bases line up with TRBD2. CDR3 length: 18 amino acids. Looked up from germline, CDR1 is MNHEY and CDR2 is SVGAGI. After removal of 5 bases from V and 8 bases from J, the junction contained 18 bases not matched to a gene. CDR3 sequence reads: CASSLVAGGRTGSDEQFF. The CDR3 DNA follows: TGTGCCAGCAGTCTAGTAGCGGGAGGAAGGACGGGAAGCGATGAGCAGTTCTTC.

The gene calls are TRBV6-2 or TRBV6-3 and TRBJ1-1; D might be TRBD1 (6 bases). Looked up from germline, CDR1 is MNHEY and CDR2 is SVGEGT. The CDR3 has 14 residues. V lost 0 bases and J 3 bases, leaving 8 bases between the germline ends. CDR3 nucleotide sequence: TGTGCCAGCAGTTACTCTGGGGGGCACACTGAAGCTTTCTTT. Its protein product is CASSYSGGHTEAFF.

In its sample, this clone was seen many times. The DNA of the CDR3 is TGTGCCAGCAGCTTAGTGGGGGGTTGGGAGGCTATCGGCTACACCTTC. Its protein product is CASSLVGGWEAIGYTF. The genes are TRBV11-2 and TRBJ1-2, with a weak D call TRBD1 (5 bases). The CDR3 length is 16 residues. The V and J ends lost 1 base and 8 bases respectively, with 20 bases between them. Germline values: CDR1 SGHAT, CDR2 FQNNGV. The entire variable domain, with the rest obtained from reference TRBV11-2 and TRBJ1-2, is as follows: EAGVAQSPRYKIIEKRQSVAFWCNPISGHATLYWYQQILGQGPKLLIQFQNNGVVDDSQLPKDRFSAERLKGVDSTLKIQPAKLEDSAVYLCASSLVGGWEAIGYTFGSGTRLTVV.

This clone was detected a few times. V is TRBV28 and J is TRBJ1-2; D ambiguous. The CDR3 spans 13 residues. V was shortened by 3 bases and J by 8 bases, with 13 bases between the two germline ends. Germline V gene lookup returns CDR1 MDHEN and CDR2 SYDVKM. CDR3 in amino acids: CASSLGPAGGYTF. CDR3 coding DNA: TGTGCCAGCAGTTTGGGCCCTGCGGGGGGCTACACCTTC.

In its sample, this clone is medium-sized. The chain carries TRBV7-2 and TRBJ2-7, with D perhaps TRBD1 (5 bases). The CDR3 is made up of 14 amino acids. Germline CDR1 reads SGHTA; CDR2 reads FQGNSA. The V end lost 1 base, the J end lost 5 bases, and 12 bases lay between the germline ends. For the CDR3, the DNA is TGTGCCAGCAGCTTAGAAGTGGGGCCCGACGAGCAGTACTTC. Encoded protein: CASSLEVGPDEQYF. Full variable domain (rest looked up from reference TRBV7-2 and TRBJ2-7): GAGVSQSPSNKVTEKGKDVELRCDPISGHTALYWYRQSLGQGLEFLIYFQGNSAPDKSGLPSDRFSAERTGGSVSTLTIQRTQQEDSAVYLCASSLEVGPDEQYFGPGTRLTVT.

The DNA for the CDR3 is TGTGCCAGCGTACAAGGGCACCTGAACACTGAAGCTTTCTTT. It is translated as CASVQGHLNTEAFF. V and J are TRBV28 and TRBJ1-1; D unresolved. The germline V and J ends were trimmed by 8 bases and 0 bases, with 13 bases remaining between them. The CDR3 runs 14 residues. In germline, CDR1 is MDHEN, CDR2 SYDVKM.

This clone has a handful of counts. The sample carries other DNA sequences with the same CDR3. This chain uses TRBV28 with TRBJ2-5; no definite D call. The germline gives CDR1 MDHEN, CDR2 SYDVKM. The CDR3 sequence is 17 residues long. Trimming left V 5 bases short and J 0 bases short, with 19 bases between. Here the CDR3 DNA reads TGTGCCAGCAGTCGACCACGTTTAGCACGGCACCAAGAGACCCAGTACTTC. Protein: CASSRPRLARHQETQYF.

This clone was recorded at least ten times. The rearrangement links TRBV4-3 to TRBJ2-3; no clear D gene. Trimming took off 5 bases at V and 7 bases at J, with 7 bases between the two ends. This CDR3 is 11 amino acids long. CDR1 is LGHNA and CDR2 is YSLEER in the germline V gene. The CDR3 here is CASSDSYTQYF. The CDR3 DNA is TGCGCCAGCAGCGATAGCTATACGCAGTATTTT.

This clone is deemed large. The V and J genes are TRBV6-6 and TRBJ1-1, with a weak D call TRBD1 (5 bases). With 2 bases removed from V and 0 bases from J, the gap between germline ends came to 7 bases. This CDR3 comprises 14 residues. Germline lookup yields CDR1 MNHNY and CDR2 SVGAGI (reference sequence). The DNA of the CDR3 is TGTGCCAGCAGTTACGACAGATTGAACACTGAAGCTTTCTTT. Translating gives CASSYDRLNTEAFF.

The chain joins TRBV9 to TRBJ1-2; D is ambiguous. CDR1 is SGDLS, CDR2 YYNGEE, per germline. The CDR3 consists of 13 residues. Trimming removed 3 bases at V and 2 bases at J, with 8 bases between. DNA for the CDR3: TGTGCCAGCAGCGCCGGGGTAAACTATGGCTACACCTTC. Protein sequence: CASSAGVNYGYTF.

The rearrangement links TRBV6-6 to TRBJ2-5; tentative D call: TRBD2 (5 bases). Germline-derived CDR1 and CDR2 are MNHNY and SVGAGI (reference sequence). Trimming stripped 4 bases from V and 5 bases from J, with 20 bases between. The CDR3 is 16 residues long. The CDR3 bases are TGTGCCAGCAGTTCCCGGGGTGGAAGCGTACTGGAGACCCAGTACTTC. Translating it yields CASSSRGGSVLETQYF.

This chain connects TRBV6-1 to TRBJ1-6; 11 nucleotides line up with TRBD1. V trimming: 8 bases; J trimming: 7 bases; junction bases outside the gene matches: 1. The germline V gene encodes CDR1 MNHNS and CDR2 SASEGT. This CDR3 spans 13 amino acids. CDR3 DNA sequence: TGTGCCAGCGGGACAGGGGGAAATTCACCCCTCCACTTT. As protein: CASGTGGNSPLHF.

This clone was seen a few times. This chain's CDR3 is CASSRQANQPQHF. In DNA, the CDR3 is TGTGCCAGCAGCAGACAGGCTAATCAGCCCCAGCATTTT. The rearrangement joins TRBV12-3 or TRBV12-4 to TRBJ1-5, with D perhaps TRBD1 (6 bases). CDR3 length: 13 amino acids. Trimming took off 6 bases at V and 4 bases at J, with 10 bases between the two ends.